Presented here are 30 T cell receptor beta chains from one specimen sequenced in a study of T cells after yellow fever vaccination. TCRdb analysed the 5' RACE reads with MiXCR anew, one entry per CDR3 protein. The profile shows a few hundred thousand distinct CDR3 sequences, about 9.5% of them singletons. Specimen: PBMCs, collected on the day of the first yellow fever vaccination. The receptors here all came from a man in his late teens or twenties who received the YFV17D yellow fever vaccine.

The chain employs TRBV7-9 and TRBJ1-2; D might be TRBD1 (6 bases). Trimming stripped 5 bases from V and 4 bases from J, with 17 bases between. Germline CDR1 reads SEHNR; CDR2 reads FQNEAQ (reference sequence). This CDR3 comprises 15 residues. The CDR3 region is CASSLAGAAGYGYTF. As DNA, the CDR3 is TGTGCCAGCAGCCTTGCGGGGGCGGCGGGCTATGGCTACACCTTC. Supplemented by reference TRBV7-9 and TRBJ1-2, the full variable domain reads DTGVSQNPRHKITKRGQNVTFRCDPISEHNRLYWYRQTLGQGPEFLTYFQNEAQLEKSRLLSDRFSAERPKGSFSTLEIQRTEQGDSAMYLCASSLAGAAGYGYTFGSGTRLTVV.

V usage is TRBV5-4 and J usage is TRBJ2-1, with 10 bases lining up with TRBD2. Germline lookup yields CDR1 SGHNT and CDR2 YYREEE (reference sequence). The CDR3 loop spans 15 amino acids. J was trimmed by 4 bases and V by 4 bases; bases with no gene match: 5. The CDR3 sequence is CASSRLAGVYNEQFF. The CDR3 DNA reads as TGTGCCAGCAGCCGGCTAGCGGGGGTGTACAATGAGCAGTTCTTC.

The chain is built from TRBV7-2 and TRBJ2-1; D not resolved. Germline CDR1 SGHTA, CDR2 FQGNSA. The CDR3 contains 13 residues. Trimming removed 6 bases at V and 8 bases at J, with 14 bases between. CDR3: CASSFSLGDEQFF. In DNA, the CDR3 is TGTGCCAGCAGTTTTTCTCTAGGCGATGAGCAGTTCTTC. The full variable domain, rest sourced from reference TRBV7-2 and TRBJ2-1, is GAGVSQSPSNKVTEKGKDVELRCDPISGHTALYWYRQSLGQGLEFLIYFQGNSAPDKSGLPSDRFSAERTGGSVSTLTIQRTQQEDSAVYLCASSFSLGDEQFFGPGTRLTVL.

This sequence joins TRBV7-2 and TRBJ2-3; perhaps TRBD2 as D (7 bases). From germline, CDR1 is SGHTA and CDR2 FQGNSA. The CDR3 contains 15 residues. V lost 0 bases, J lost 2 bases, and 9 bases lay in between. Here the CDR3 DNA reads TGTGCCAGCAGCTTAGCGGGGGGGCACACAGATACGCAGTATTTT. Protein sequence: CASSLAGGHTDTQYF.

The chain combines TRBV12-3 or TRBV12-4 with TRBJ2-7, with D perhaps TRBD2 (5 bases). The V end was cut by 6 bases, the J end by 3 bases, with 9 bases between. This CDR3 spans 12 amino acids. The CDR3 spells CASRYRGYEQYF. The CDR3 nucleotides are TGTGCCAGCAGGTACCGGGGCTACGAGCAGTACTTC.

This clonotype was seen ten or more times. DNA for the CDR3: TGTGCCAGCAGCCAAGATCGGCATCAGCCCCAGCATTTT. It yields the protein CASSQDRHQPQHF. V gene TRBV3-1 combines with J gene TRBJ1-5; D is undetermined. CDR3 length: 13 residues. Germline V gene sequence: CDR1 LGHDT, CDR2 YNNKEL (reference sequence). With 0 bases removed from V and 5 bases from J, the gap between germline ends came to 5 bases.

This clonotype was detected ten times or more. This sequence joins TRBV6-1 and TRBJ2-3; 9 bases agree with TRBD2. Germline loops: CDR1 MNHNS, CDR2 SASEGT. Losses at the gene ends were 4 bases for V and 5 bases for J; bases not matched to a gene: 7. The length of the CDR3 is 15 residues. The CDR3 DNA is TGTGCCAGCAGTGTGGTAGCGGGGGAGGGAGATACGCAGTATTTT. Translated, it gives CASSVVAGEGDTQYF.

This clonotype was seen only a few times. The chain is built from TRBV3-1 and TRBJ2-5; 7 positions match TRBD2. The CDR3 runs 16 residues. Germline trimming cut 5 bases from V and 0 bases from J; bases unmatched to any gene: 9. Germline lookup yields CDR1 LGHDT and CDR2 YNNKEL (reference sequence). The CDR3 nucleotides are TGTGCCAGCAGCTCCCGACTAGCCGACTACCAAGAGACCCAGTACTTC. Its translation: CASSSRLADYQETQYF.

The V and J genes are TRBV5-5 and TRBJ1-1, with 7 bases matching TRBD1. The ends lost 1 base at V and 0 bases at J; junction bases unmatched: 9. The CDR3 totals 17 residues. Germline CDR1 reads SGHKS; CDR2 reads YYEKEE (reference sequence). CDR3 DNA sequence: TGTGCCAGCAGCTTGAGAACAGGGGATAACTTGAACACTGAAGCTTTCTTT. It yields the protein CASSLRTGDNLNTEAFF.

The chain uses TRBV5-1 and TRBJ2-1, with D possibly being TRBD2 (5 bases). This CDR3 spans 12 amino acids. Between the trimmed V and J ends, which lost 4 bases and 8 bases, there was a span of 10 bases. Per germline, CDR1 SGHRS and CDR2 YFSETQ. The CDR3 region is CASSSPGDEQFF. The CDR3 DNA sequence: TGCGCCAGCAGCAGCCCCGGGGATGAGCAGTTCTTC.

V is TRBV11-1 and J is TRBJ2-3; perhaps TRBD2 as D (6 bases). CDR1 is SGHAT, CDR2 FQDESV, per germline (reference sequence). The V end was cut by 5 bases, the J end by 5 bases, with 20 bases between. The CDR3 length is 16 residues. CDR3 nucleotides: TGTGCCAGCAGCCCGGGGACTTCCCCGAGGGGAGATACGCAGTATTTT. This translates into CASSPGTSPRGDTQYF.

This clonotype has just a few counts. This chain joins TRBV27 and TRBJ2-3; 8 bases are a match to TRBD1. Trimming cost V 3 bases and J 6 bases; bases outside gene matches: 8. CDR3 length: 15 amino acids. CDR1 is MNHEY, CDR2 SMNVEV, per germline (reference sequence). In DNA form, the CDR3 reads TGTGCCAGCAGTTTCAGGACAGGGTGGGTTGATACGCAGTATTTT. Its protein is CASSFRTGWVDTQYF.

This sequence joins TRBV7-2 and TRBJ2-3; D is perhaps TRBD1 (6 bases). This CDR3 contains 15 residues. The V and J ends lost 2 bases and 3 bases respectively, with 12 bases between them. Germline V gene data show CDR1 as SGHTA and CDR2 as FQGNSA. DNA for the CDR3: TGTGCCAGCAGCTTAATAGGGGGTGGTACAGATACGCAGTATTTT. Translation: CASSLIGGGTDTQYF. The complete variable domain, with remaining parts taken from reference TRBV7-2 and TRBJ2-3, reads GAGVSQSPSNKVTEKGKDVELRCDPISGHTALYWYRQSLGQGLEFLIYFQGNSAPDKSGLPSDRFSAERTGGSVSTLTIQRTQQEDSAVYLCASSLIGGGTDTQYFGPGTRLTVL.

Only a few counts were recorded for this clonotype. V gene TRBV6-1 combines with J gene TRBJ2-5; D is unclear. Looked up from germline, CDR1 is MNHNS and CDR2 is SASEGT. CDR3 length: 13 amino acids. Trimming took off 6 bases at V and 5 bases at J, with 13 bases between the two ends. DNA for the CDR3: TGTGCCAGCAGCCCCCGCAGGAAGGAGACCCAGTACTTC. Amino acid sequence: CASSPRRKETQYF.

The V and J genes are TRBV27 and TRBJ2-1; 7 bases line up with TRBD1. Germline V gene lookup returns CDR1 MNHEY and CDR2 SMNVEV (reference sequence). J gave up 4 bases and V 2 bases, and 2 bases lay outside the gene matches. The CDR3 loop spans 14 amino acids. Written as DNA, the CDR3 is TGTGCCAGCAGTTTAGGGACAGCATACAATGAGCAGTTCTTC. Its protein product is CASSLGTAYNEQFF.

V gene TRBV7-3 combines with J gene TRBJ2-7, with D tentatively TRBD1 (7 bases). The germline V gene encodes CDR1 SGHTA and CDR2 FQGTGA. The V end lost 5 bases, the J end lost 2 bases, and 10 bases lay between the germline ends. This CDR3 contains 13 residues. As DNA, the CDR3 is TGTGCCAGCAGCCGCGGGACAGCCTACGAGCAGTACGTC. Amino acid sequence: CASSRGTAYEQYV.

This chain connects TRBV12-5 to TRBJ2-1, with TRBD1 matching 7 bases. This CDR3 is 15 amino acids long. Germline V lookup: CDR1 LGHNT, CDR2 FRNRAP. With 1 base clipped from V and 10 bases from J, the junction kept 10 bases outside the gene matches. This CDR3 reads CASGLARDRVQEQFF. CDR3 in DNA: TGTGCTAGTGGTTTGGCTCGTGACAGGGTGCAGGAGCAGTTCTTC.

J is TRBJ2-3 and V is TRBV3-1; D is unresolved. The CDR3 spans 15 residues. V lost 1 base to trimming and J lost 2 bases, with 10 bases between them. The germline CDR1 and CDR2 sequences are LGHDT and YNNKEL (reference sequence). The DNA for the CDR3 is TGTGCCAGCAGCCAAGTTCAGTGGCTCACAGATACGCAGTATTTT. Its translation is CASSQVQWLTDTQYF.

The table lists this clonotype with many counts. The chain has TRBV12-3 or TRBV12-4 and TRBJ2-5; D perhaps matches TRBD1 (5 bases). V was trimmed by 1 base and J by 2 bases, leaving 8 bases between them. This CDR3 spans 14 amino acids. The CDR3 sequence: CASSLGAGQETQYF. CDR3 coding DNA: TGTGCCAGCAGTTTAGGGGCAGGGCAAGAGACCCAGTACTTC.

V is TRBV20-1 and J is TRBJ2-1; D ambiguous. The CDR3 spans 14 residues. V lost 6 bases and J 7 bases, leaving 19 bases between the germline ends. Germline-derived CDR1 and CDR2 are DFQATT and SNEGSKA (reference sequence). The CDR3 is CSASTRGSWNEQFF. The CDR3 bases are TGCAGTGCCTCCACCCGAGGATCGTGGAATGAGCAGTTCTTC.

The V and J genes are TRBV6-2 or TRBV6-3 and TRBJ1-5; no clear D gene. The CDR3 sequence is 13 residues long. The germline gives CDR1 MNHEY, CDR2 SVGEGT. Trimming left V 6 bases short and J 5 bases short, with 11 bases between. The CDR3 loop is CASSPPWDQPQHF. The CDR3 DNA reads as TGTGCCAGCAGCCCCCCCTGGGATCAGCCCCAGCATTTT.

This clonotype was observed a few times. The DNA of the CDR3 is TGCGCCAGCCGACGGACTAGCGGGGGGGAATACAATGAGCAGTTCTTC. This sequence encodes CASRRTSGGEYNEQFF. V gene TRBV5-1 combines with J gene TRBJ2-1, with TRBD2 matching 15 bases. V trimming: 7 bases; J trimming: 4 bases; junction bases outside the gene matches: 6. CDR1 is SGHRS and CDR2 is YFSETQ in the germline V gene. CDR3 length equals 16 residues. Based on the CDR3 plus reference TRBV5-1 and TRBJ2-1, the full variable domain is KAGVTQTPRYLIKTRGQQVTLSCSPISGHRSVSWYQQTPGQGLQFLFEYFSETQRNKGNFPGRFSGRQFSNSRSEMNVSTLELGDSALYLCASRRTSGGEYNEQFFGPGTRLTVL.

A few counts support this clonotype. The genes are TRBV9 and TRBJ2-3, with D hard to call. The germline gives CDR1 SGDLS, CDR2 YYNGEE. Trimming left V 0 bases short and J 3 bases short, with 8 bases between. CDR3 size: 14 residues. The CDR3 loop is CASSVVVETDTQYF. In nucleotides, the CDR3 is TGTGCCAGCAGCGTAGTAGTTGAGACAGATACGCAGTATTTT.

The table lists this clonotype with a few counts. V is TRBV20-1 and J is TRBJ2-1; 7 bases are a match to TRBD2. There are 12 residues in the CDR3. V lost 3 bases and J lost 4; bases outside the gene matches: 0. CDR1 and CDR2 from the germline V gene are DFQATT and SNEGSKA (reference sequence). The CDR3 reads CSASGGYNEQFF. The CDR3 DNA reads as TGCAGTGCTAGCGGGGGGTACAATGAGCAGTTCTTC.

A few counts support this clonotype. The genes are TRBV19 and TRBJ1-2, with no clear D. Germline assignment: CDR1 LNHDA and CDR2 SQIVND (reference sequence). This CDR3 region has 13 residues. V lost 3 bases and J lost 2, with 7 bases in between. CDR3 in DNA: TGTGCCAGTAGTATCCCGCCGAACTATGGCTACACCTTC. Its protein product is CASSIPPNYGYTF.

This clonotype turned up a few times. The rearrangement links TRBV29-1 to TRBJ2-4; 8 bases are shared with TRBD1. CDR1 is SQVTM, CDR2 ANQGSEA, per germline. Trimming at V came to 7 bases and at J to 9 bases, leaving 8 bases not matched to a gene. The CDR3 is 12 residues long. The CDR3: CSARTGLTIQYF. CDR3 DNA sequence: TGCAGCGCCCGGACAGGGTTGACCATTCAGTACTTC.

A few counts support this clonotype. CDR3 nucleotide sequence: TGTGCCAGCAGCTGGGGACTGAGCAATCAGCCCCAGCATTTT. The encoded protein is CASSWGLSNQPQHF. The rearrangement uses TRBV7-8 and TRBJ1-5, with D possibly TRBD1 on 5 matching bases. Per the germline V gene, CDR1 is SGHVS and CDR2 is FQNEAQ. Trimming cost V 4 bases and J 1 base, with 8 bases left between them. The CDR3 extends over 14 amino acids.

This chain's CDR3 is CASSVGTGPSAGYTF. The CDR3 nucleotides are TGTGCCAGCAGCGTAGGAACAGGTCCCTCTGCGGGCTACACCTTC. The V gene is TRBV9, the J gene TRBJ1-2, with a possible D match to TRBD1 (5 bases). The CDR3 is 15 amino acids. Trimming removed 0 bases at V and 8 bases at J, with 17 bases between. The germline V gene encodes CDR1 SGDLS and CDR2 YYNGEE.

This clonotype was counted a few times. This rearrangement joins TRBV19 to TRBJ2-1, with a possible D match to TRBD1 (6 bases). The V gene lost 5 bases and the J gene lost 8 bases, with 19 bases spanning the gap. Looked up from germline, CDR1 is LNHDA and CDR2 is SQIVND (reference sequence). This CDR3 region has 15 residues. The CDR3 DNA is TGTGCCAGTAGTCCCGGGACATCACAATCAGATGAGCAGTTCTTC. It specifies CASSPGTSQSDEQFF.

This chain connects TRBV19 to TRBJ1-4; D uncertain. The CDR3 has 11 amino acids. The V end was cut by 3 bases, the J end by 8 bases, with 4 bases between. Germline assignment: CDR1 LNHDA and CDR2 SQIVND (reference sequence). The chain's CDR3 is CASSMWEKLFF. CDR3 sequence (DNA): TGTGCCAGTAGTATGTGGGAAAAACTGTTTTTT.